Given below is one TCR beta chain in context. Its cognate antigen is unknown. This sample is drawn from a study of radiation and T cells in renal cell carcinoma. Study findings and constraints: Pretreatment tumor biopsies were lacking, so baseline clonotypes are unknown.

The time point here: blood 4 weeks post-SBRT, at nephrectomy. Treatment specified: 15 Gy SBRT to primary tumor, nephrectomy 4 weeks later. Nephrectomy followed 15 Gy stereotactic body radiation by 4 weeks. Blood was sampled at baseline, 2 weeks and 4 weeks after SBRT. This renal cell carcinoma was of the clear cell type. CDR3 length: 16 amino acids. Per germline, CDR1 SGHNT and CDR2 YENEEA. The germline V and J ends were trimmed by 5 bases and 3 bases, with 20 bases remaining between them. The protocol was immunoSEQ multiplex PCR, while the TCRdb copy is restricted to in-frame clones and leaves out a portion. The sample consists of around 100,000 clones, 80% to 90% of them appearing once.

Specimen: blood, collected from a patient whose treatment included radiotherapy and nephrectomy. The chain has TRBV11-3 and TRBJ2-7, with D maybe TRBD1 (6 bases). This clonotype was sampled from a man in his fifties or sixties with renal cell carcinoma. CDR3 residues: CASSLVLLGTNYEQYF. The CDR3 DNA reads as TGTGCCAGCAGCCTTGTGCTCCTCGGGACAAACTACGAGCAGTACTTC.